These 26 T cell receptor beta chains share one sample of origin, sequenced in a study of cytomegalovirus exposure and HLA in healthy donors. The PCR used 60 Vbeta and 13 Jbeta primers. Repertoires were generated with immunoSEQ multiplex PCR, while TCRdb's copy carries only in-frame clones and drops some. The sample lists tens of thousands of clones, over 75% seen once, with around 6% in the top ten. The specimen was PBMCs. The receptors were sampled from a female donor in good health and CMV-seronegative.

The CDR3: CASSPIGAGASNEQFF. In DNA form, the CDR3 reads TGTGCCAGCAGTCCAATTGGTGCGGGGGCCAGCAATGAGCAGTTCTTC. The chain couples TRBV28 to TRBJ2-1; a possible D gene is TRBD2 (7 bases). This CDR3 is 16 amino acids long. V lost 5 bases, J lost 6 bases, and 20 bases lay in between. Germline CDR1 MDHEN, CDR2 SYDVKM.

The genes are TRBV12-5 and TRBJ2-7; 8 nucleotides match TRBD1. This CDR3 region has 15 residues. Unmatched junction bases numbered 4, after V lost 0 bases and J lost 3 bases. Germline CDR1 is LGHNT and CDR2 is FRNRAP. DNA of the CDR3: TGTGCTAGTGGTTTGGTAGGGGACAGGTTCTACGAGCAGTACTTC. Its translation: CASGLVGDRFYEQYF.

Points on this clone: Compared with germline, one end of the junction differs, possibly owing to a read error. The chain employs TRBV7-9 and TRBJ1-1; D gene ambiguous. Looked up from germline, CDR1 is SEHNR and CDR2 is FQNEAQ (reference sequence). This CDR3 comprises 12 residues. CDR3 nucleotides: TGTTCCAGCAGCTCTTCATTAGTTGGTGCTTTCTTT. Translated: CSSSSSLVGAFF.

This chain joins TRBV10-1 and TRBJ1-1; unclear D gene. CDR1 is WNHNN and CDR2 is SYGVQD in the germline V gene (reference sequence). The CDR3 totals 14 residues. The ends were cut back, 8 bases at V and 5 bases at J, with 18 bases in the middle. CDR3 loop: CASQAQVAGTEAFF. The CDR3 DNA is TGCGCCAGCCAAGCCCAGGTAGCGGGGACTGAAGCTTTCTTT.

The rearrangement links TRBV9 to TRBJ2-5; D is uncertain. The germline V gene has CDR1 SGDLS and CDR2 YYNGEE. The CDR3 contains 11 residues. The germline V and J ends were trimmed by 2 bases and 5 bases, with 4 bases remaining between them. The CDR3 sequence is CASSVSETQYF. CDR3 bases: TGTGCCAGCAGCGTTTCGGAGACCCAGTACTTC.

The chain has TRBV29-1 and TRBJ2-3, with 8 bases matching TRBD2. The CDR3 has 15 amino acids. The V and J ends lost 5 bases and 1 base, in that order; junction bases with no gene match: 8. The V gene's germline CDR1 is SQVTM and CDR2 ANQGSEA. CDR3 bases: TGCAGCGTTACTCCTGGACTAGCCGGCACAGATACGCAGTATTTT. Translated, it gives CSVTPGLAGTDTQYF.

V and J are TRBV7-2 and TRBJ1-1, with unresolved D. The CDR3 covers 16 residues. Deletions cut 6 bases from V and 6 bases from J, with 23 bases between. Looked up from germline, CDR1 is SGHTA and CDR2 is FQGNSA. This CDR3 reads CASSFLFGEFSPEAFF. CDR3 coding DNA: TGTGCCAGCAGTTTCCTTTTTGGGGAGTTTAGCCCTGAAGCTTTCTTT.

The V and J genes are TRBV7-2 and TRBJ2-7; TRBD2 might be the D (7 bases). The V end lost 1 base, the J end lost 7 bases, and 17 bases lay between the germline ends. This CDR3 comprises 15 residues. Germline V gives CDR1 SGHTA, CDR2 FQGNSA. This CDR3 is CASSLEGGGISEQYF. The DNA of the CDR3 is TGTGCCAGCAGCTTAGAAGGGGGGGGGATCTCTGAGCAGTACTTC.

This rearrangement joins TRBV5-4 to TRBJ2-7; 11 nucleotides align to TRBD1. J gave up 3 bases and V 0 bases, and 17 bases lay outside the gene matches. The CDR3 runs 20 residues. From germline, CDR1 is SGHNT and CDR2 YYREEE (reference sequence). The CDR3 nucleotides are TGTGCCAGCAGCTTGGATATGGGGACAGGGGGAGTAAACGGGGGCTACGAGCAGTACTTC. Residues: CASSLDMGTGGVNGGYEQYF.

This chain joins TRBV28 and TRBJ2-3, with a weak D call TRBD1 (5 bases). Trimming removed 8 bases from V and 0 bases from J, with 30 bases in between. From germline, CDR1 is MDHEN and CDR2 SYDVKM. The CDR3 sequence is 20 residues long. In DNA form, the CDR3 reads TGTGCCAGCCTACCTTACCGAGGCGACAGACGTTCAGCTAGCACAGATACGCAGTATTTT. It yields the protein CASLPYRGDRRSASTDTQYF. Drawing the rest from reference TRBV28 and TRBJ2-3, the complete variable domain is DVKVTQSSRYLVKRTGEKVFLECVQDMDHENMFWYRQDPGLGLRLIYFSYDVKMKEKGDIPEGYSVSREKKERFSLILESASTNQTSMYLCASLPYRGDRRSASTDTQYFGPGTRLTVL.

The CDR3 region has the DNA TGTGCCAGCAGCCAAGCGCAGATCCAAGAGACCCAGTACTTC. Amino acids: CASSQAQIQETQYF. The chain uses TRBV5-4 and TRBJ2-5; no definite D call. This CDR3 comprises 14 residues. Looked up from germline, CDR1 is SGHNT and CDR2 is YYREEE (reference sequence). V was shortened by 4 bases and J by 1 base, with 11 bases between the two germline ends.

The gene calls are TRBV28 and TRBJ2-6; no definite D call. V lost 7 bases and J 0 bases, leaving 13 bases between the germline ends. The CDR3 covers 16 residues. Per the germline V gene, CDR1 is MDHEN and CDR2 is SYDVKM. The CDR3 is CASTNAAASGANVLTF. The CDR3, as DNA: TGTGCCAGCACAAACGCGGCCGCCTCTGGGGCCAACGTCCTGACTTTC.

The V and J genes are TRBV5-1 and TRBJ1-1, with D possibly TRBD1 on 5 matching bases. The length of the CDR3 is 14 residues. Germline V gene lookup returns CDR1 SGHRS and CDR2 YFSETQ. With 4 bases removed from V and 4 bases from J, the gap between germline ends came to 14 bases. CDR3 residues: CASSPGGLGTEAFF. In DNA, the CDR3 is TGCGCCAGCAGCCCCGGGGGACTAGGCACTGAAGCTTTCTTT.

V and J are TRBV4-3 and TRBJ1-2, with D unclear. The V end was cut by 2 bases, the J end by 1 base, with 20 bases between. This CDR3 comprises 18 residues. Looked up from germline, CDR1 is LGHNA and CDR2 is YSLEER. The DNA of the CDR3 is TGCGCCAGCAGCCAACGGGAGGATGCGCCGCCGTATAACTATGGCTACACCTTC. Translated, it gives CASSQREDAPPYNYGYTF.

This rearrangement joins TRBV27 to TRBJ1-1; no definite D call. Germline values: CDR1 MNHEY, CDR2 SMNVEV (reference sequence). The V end was cut by 0 bases, the J end by 3 bases, with 8 bases between. The CDR3 loop spans 14 amino acids. The CDR3 sequence: CASSLSGGYTEAFF. Here the CDR3 DNA reads TGTGCCAGCAGTTTATCAGGCGGATACACTGAAGCTTTCTTT.

CDR3 nucleotide sequence: TGCGCCAGCAGCTTTGCTAGCGGGGAGACCCAGTACTTC. Protein sequence: CASSFASGETQYF. This sequence joins TRBV5-1 and TRBJ2-5, with 8 bases identical to TRBD2. CDR1 and CDR2 from the germline V gene are SGHRS and YFSETQ. Unmatched junction bases numbered 2, after V lost 2 bases and J lost 5 bases. The CDR3 consists of 13 residues.

This chain links TRBV6-4 with TRBJ2-1, with 8 positions matching TRBD2. The V and J ends lost 4 bases and 7 bases, in that order; junction bases with no gene match: 9. CDR1 is MRHNA and CDR2 is SNTAGT in the germline V gene. The CDR3 runs 15 residues. As DNA, the CDR3 is TGTGCCAGCAGTGCCCACGGCGGGGGGAGTAATGAGCAGTTCTTC. Translation gives CASSAHGGGSNEQFF.

Only one count was recorded for this clone. V is TRBV29-1 and J is TRBJ2-7; D gene unclear. V lost 6 bases, J lost 3 bases, and 9 bases lay in between. This CDR3 region has 11 residues. Looked up from germline, CDR1 is SQVTM and CDR2 is ANQGSEA. The CDR3 nucleotides read TGCAGCGTCAGACACAGCTACGAGCAGTACTTC. Translating it yields CSVRHSYEQYF.

The gene calls are TRBV15 and TRBJ1-1; D gene ambiguous. The CDR3 runs to 13 residues. Trimming took 4 bases from V and 6 from J, leaving 12 bases between them. Germline CDR1 is LNHNV and CDR2 is YYDKDF (reference sequence). CDR3 coding DNA: TGTGCCACCAGCAACTGGGGAGGCGCTGAAGCTTTCTTT. This gives the protein CATSNWGGAEAFF.

This clone was found a few times. The V and J genes are TRBV15 and TRBJ2-5; 10 bases line up with TRBD2. Judging by the DNA end, TRBJ2-7 fits better; the J call may be wrong. CDR1 LNHNV and CDR2 YYDKDF come from the germline V gene (reference sequence). The CDR3 contains 16 residues. The CDR3 bases are TGTGCCACCAGCAGAGATCGGAGCGGGAGGGCCTACGAGCAGTACTTC. It is translated as CATSRDRSGRAYEQYF.

This rearrangement joins TRBV25-1 to TRBJ2-2; 7 bases fit TRBD1. Germline V gives CDR1 MGHDK, CDR2 SYGVNS. CDR3 size: 14 residues. J gave up 7 bases and V 5 bases, and 7 bases lay outside the gene matches. The CDR3 DNA reads as TGTGCCAGCAGTACAGGGGATGAGAGCGGGGAGCTGTTTTTT. Amino acids: CASSTGDESGELFF. The full variable domain, rest sourced from reference TRBV25-1 and TRBJ2-2, is EADIYQTPRYLVIGTGKKITLECSQTMGHDKMYWYQQDPGMELHLIHYSYGVNSTEKGDLSSESTVSRIRTEHFPLTLESARPSHTSQYLCASSTGDESGELFFGEGSRLTVL.

The chain joins TRBV7-9 to TRBJ1-1; 8 bases are a match to TRBD1. V lost 6 bases and J lost 6; bases outside the gene matches: 9. The CDR3 consists of 14 residues. Germline assignment: CDR1 SEHNR and CDR2 FQNEAQ (reference sequence). CDR3 nucleotide sequence: TGTGCCAGCAGACGCACAGGGGGTATGGCTGAAGCTTTCTTT. This codes for CASRRTGGMAEAFF.

The chain couples TRBV5-1 to TRBJ2-3, with 8 nucleotides matching TRBD2. Germline CDR1 reads SGHRS; CDR2 reads YFSETQ. This CDR3 has 16 residues. After removal of 6 bases from V and 6 bases from J, the junction contained 15 bases not matched to a gene. The CDR3: CASTYRTSTPVDTQYF. The CDR3 DNA reads as TGCGCCAGCACCTACCGGACTAGCACACCAGTGGATACGCAGTATTTT.

This clone was found a few times. The CDR3 nucleotides read TGTGCCAGTAGTGCACGGACAGGGGTGATCGAGCAGTACTTC. It translates to CASSARTGVIEQYF. The chain links TRBV19 to TRBJ2-7, with 9 bases matching TRBD1. Germline CDR1 is LNHDA and CDR2 is SQIVND (reference sequence). This CDR3 region has 14 residues. J gave up 6 bases and V 5 bases, and 8 bases lay outside the gene matches.

Comments on this clone: The junction does not match germline at one end; this may be a read error. The chain combines TRBV7-7 with TRBJ2-5; D is uncertain. The CDR3 runs to 14 residues. CDR1 is SSHAT, CDR2 FNYEAQ, per germline (reference sequence). For the CDR3, the DNA is TGTGCTAGCAGCTTATACCCAGTCCAAGAGACCCAGTACTTC. This codes for CASSLYPVQETQYF.

The chain combines TRBV6-1 with TRBJ2-7; D is perhaps TRBD2 (6 bases). CDR3 length: 14 amino acids. V gave up 3 bases and J gave up 3 bases, with 12 bases separating them. Per the germline V gene, CDR1 is MNHNS and CDR2 is SASEGT. CDR3 DNA sequence: TGTGCCAGCAGTGAGGCGGCGGGGCTCTACGAGCAGTACTTC. Encoded protein: CASSEAAGLYEQYF.